The clone carrying this TCR beta chain was observed a few times. What it recognizes is unknown. The record originates from a study of beta chain features in type 1 diabetes. Sorted populations all had greater than 98% purity. Every isolated RNA sample was fully reverse transcribed, so sequencing captured expressed TCRB transcripts. Method: immunoSEQ multiplex PCR; TCRdb's copy keeps in-frame clones and lacks some. The sample shows 300,000 or so clones, 13% to 15% of them seen only once. Study results and limitations: Cells that show high TCR expression could be over-represented by cDNA sequencing. For patients and controls alike, PCR might favor shorter templates to the same degree. There was a moderate but significant shortening of TCRB CDR3s in all four CD4+ subsets of Type 1 diabetes patients.

Sequences were obtained from naive CD4+ T cells from blood. This TCR came from a man aged 25 to 45 with type 1 diabetes.

In DNA, the CDR3 is TGTGCCAGCAGCCCGGGACAGGTTCCCTACGAGCAGTACTTC. Its translation: CASSPGQVPYEQYF. The chain employs TRBV28 and TRBJ2-7, with 8 bases lining up with TRBD1. The junction had 6 bases not matched to a gene; V was cut back by 6 bases and J by 2 bases. The CDR3 consists of 14 residues. The germline V gene encodes CDR1 MDHEN and CDR2 SYDVKM. Based on the CDR3 plus reference TRBV28 and TRBJ2-7, the full variable domain is DVKVTQSSRYLVKRTGEKVFLECVQDMDHENMFWYRQDPGLGLRLIYFSYDVKMKEKGDIPEGYSVSREKKERFSLILESASTNQTSMYLCASSPGQVPYEQYFGPGTRLTVT.